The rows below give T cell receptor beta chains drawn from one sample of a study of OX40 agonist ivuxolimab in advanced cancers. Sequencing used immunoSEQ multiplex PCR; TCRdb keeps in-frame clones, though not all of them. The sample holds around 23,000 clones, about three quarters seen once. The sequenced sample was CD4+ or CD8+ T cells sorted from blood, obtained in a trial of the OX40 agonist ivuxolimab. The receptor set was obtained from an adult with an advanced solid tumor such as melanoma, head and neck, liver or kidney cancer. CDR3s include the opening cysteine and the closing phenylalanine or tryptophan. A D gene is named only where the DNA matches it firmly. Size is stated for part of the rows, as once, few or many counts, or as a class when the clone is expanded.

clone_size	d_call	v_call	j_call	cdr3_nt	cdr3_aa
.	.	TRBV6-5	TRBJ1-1	TGTGCCAGCAGAACACAACAGGGAACTGAAGCTTTCTTT	CASRTQQGTEAFF
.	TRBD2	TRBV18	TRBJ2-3	TGTGCCAGCTCATCAACAAGCGGGAGGGACACAGATACGCAGTATTTT	CASSSTSGRDTDTQYF
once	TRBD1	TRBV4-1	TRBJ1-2	TGCGCCAGCAGCGAAAGCCTGGGACAGACCTATGGCTACACCTTC	CASSESLGQTYGYTF
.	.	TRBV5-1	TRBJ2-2	TGCGCCAGCAGCTTGGGATACACCGGGGAGCTGTTTTTT	CASSLGYTGELFF
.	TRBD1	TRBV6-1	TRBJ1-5	TGTGCCAGCAGTGAATCCCGGGGACAGCATAGCAATCAGCCCCAGCATTTT	CASSESRGQHSNQPQHF
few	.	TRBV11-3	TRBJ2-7	TGTGCCAGCAGCCAAGCATCGGGAGTCTACGAGCAGTACTTC	CASSQASGVYEQYF
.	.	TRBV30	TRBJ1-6	TGTGCCTGGAGTATCGGGGGGGGTAGAAATTCACCCCTCCACTTT	CAWSIGGGRNSPLHF
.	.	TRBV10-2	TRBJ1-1	TGCGCCAGCAGTGGGGGGGGGCGGACTGAAGCTTTCTTT	CASSGGGRTEAFF
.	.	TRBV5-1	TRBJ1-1	TGCGCCAGCAGCTTGGAAGGATACAACACTGAAGCTTTCTTT	CASSLEGYNTEAFF
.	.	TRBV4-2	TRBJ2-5	TGTGCCAGCAGCCAAGGGGGAAGGGACGGACAAGAGACCCAGTACTTC	CASSQGGRDGQETQYF
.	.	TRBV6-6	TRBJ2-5	TGTGCCAGCAGTTACAGGGTAGAGACCCAGTACTTC	CASSYRVETQYF
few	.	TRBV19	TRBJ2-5	TGTGCCAGTAGTATAGAAAGGACAACAGAGACCCAGTACTTC	CASSIERTTETQYF
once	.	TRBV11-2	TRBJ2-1	TGTGCCAGCAGCCCAGGCCGGGGTTACTACAATGAGCAGTTCTTC	CASSPGRGYYNEQFF
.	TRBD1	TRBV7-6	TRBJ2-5	TGTGCCAGCAGTAGGGGGCCGGTCGGGCCGGAAGAGACCCAGTACTTC	CASSRGPVGPEETQYF
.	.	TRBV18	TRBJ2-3	TGTGCCAGCTCACCAGAGTTTAGGGGCTCAGATACGCAGTATTTT	CASSPEFRGSDTQYF
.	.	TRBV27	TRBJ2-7	TGTGCCAGCTCCCGCGGCTACGAGCAGTACTTC	CASSRGYEQYF
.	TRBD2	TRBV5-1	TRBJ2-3	TGCGCCAGCAGCTTGGGGACTAGCGAATACACAGATACGCAGTATTTT	CASSLGTSEYTDTQYF
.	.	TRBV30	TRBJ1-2	TGTGCCTGGAGTGTAGGGAGGTTAGGCGGCTACACCTTC	CAWSVGRLGGYTF
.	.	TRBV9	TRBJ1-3	TGTGCCAGCAGCCCAACCTCGACGGATTTTGGAAACACCATATATTTT	CASSPTSTDFGNTIYF
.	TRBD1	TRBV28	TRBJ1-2	TGTGCCAGCAGTTCCCCAGGACAGGGAAGGAATGGCTACACCTTC	CASSSPGQGRNGYTF
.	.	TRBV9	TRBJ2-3	TGTGCCAGCAGCACACTAGCAGATACGCAGTATTTT	CASSTLADTQYF
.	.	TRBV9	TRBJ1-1	TGTGCCAGCAGCAGGGCGGAGAGCACTGAAGCTTTCTTT	CASSRAESTEAFF